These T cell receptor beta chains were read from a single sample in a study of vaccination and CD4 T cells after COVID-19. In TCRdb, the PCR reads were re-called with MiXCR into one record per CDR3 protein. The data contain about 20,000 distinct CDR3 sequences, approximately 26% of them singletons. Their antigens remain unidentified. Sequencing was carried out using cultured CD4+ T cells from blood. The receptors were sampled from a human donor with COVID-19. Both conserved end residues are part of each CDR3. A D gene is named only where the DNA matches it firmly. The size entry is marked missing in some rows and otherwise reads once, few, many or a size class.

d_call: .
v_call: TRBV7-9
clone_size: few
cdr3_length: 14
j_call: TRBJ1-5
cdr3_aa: CASSQGRSNQPQHF
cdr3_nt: TGTGCCAGCAGCCAAGGACGGAGCAATCAGCCCCAGCATTTT

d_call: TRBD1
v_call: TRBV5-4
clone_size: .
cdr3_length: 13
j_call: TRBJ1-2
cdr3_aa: CASSFTGGYGYTF
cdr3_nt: TGTGCCAGCAGCTTTACAGGGGGCTATGGCTACACCTTC

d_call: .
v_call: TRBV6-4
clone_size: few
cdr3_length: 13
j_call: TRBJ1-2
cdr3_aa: CASSAALYSGYTF
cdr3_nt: TGTGCCAGCAGTGCGGCTTTGTATAGTGGCTACACCTTC

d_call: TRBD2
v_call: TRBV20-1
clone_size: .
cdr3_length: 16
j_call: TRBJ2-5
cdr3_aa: CSATTLRLADQRTQYF
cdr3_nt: TGCAGTGCTACCACTCTGAGACTAGCAGACCAGCGGACCCAGTACTTC

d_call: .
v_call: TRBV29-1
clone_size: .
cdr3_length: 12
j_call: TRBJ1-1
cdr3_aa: CSGSQGWAEAFF
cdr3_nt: TGCAGCGGGAGCCAGGGATGGGCTGAAGCTTTCTTT

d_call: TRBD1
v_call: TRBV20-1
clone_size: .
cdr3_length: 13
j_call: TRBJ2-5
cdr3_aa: CSGSGTGEGTQYF
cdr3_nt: TGCAGTGGGTCCGGGACAGGGGAGGGGACCCAGTACTTC

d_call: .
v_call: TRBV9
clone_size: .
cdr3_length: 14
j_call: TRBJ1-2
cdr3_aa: CASSVARGNYGYTF
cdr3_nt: TGTGCCAGCAGCGTAGCTCGGGGTAACTATGGCTACACCTTC

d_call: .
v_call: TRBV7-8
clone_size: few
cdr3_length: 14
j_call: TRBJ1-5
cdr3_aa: CASSLERGGQPQHF
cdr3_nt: TGTGCCAGCAGCTTAGAGCGGGGAGGGCAGCCCCAGCATTTT

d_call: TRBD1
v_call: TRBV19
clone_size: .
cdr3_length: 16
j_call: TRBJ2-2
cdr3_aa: CAGSIITGGYTGELFF
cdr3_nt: TGTGCCGGTAGTATTATAACAGGGGGTTACACCGGGGAGCTGTTTTTT

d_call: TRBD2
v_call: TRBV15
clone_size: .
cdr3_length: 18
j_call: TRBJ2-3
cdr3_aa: CATSRDLGLAGGTDTQYF
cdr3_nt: TGTGCCACCAGCAGAGATTTGGGACTAGCGGGGGGAACAGATACGCAGTATTTT

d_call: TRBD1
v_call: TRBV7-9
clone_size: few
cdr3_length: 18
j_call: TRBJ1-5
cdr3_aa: CASSLDGQGVRSNQPQHF
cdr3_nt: TGTGCCAGCAGCTTAGACGGGCAGGGGGTCAGAAGCAATCAGCCCCAGCATTTT

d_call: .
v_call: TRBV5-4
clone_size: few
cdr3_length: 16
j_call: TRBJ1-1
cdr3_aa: CASSPGVGTANTEAFF
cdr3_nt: TGTGCCAGCAGCCCTGGAGTGGGGACGGCGAACACTGAAGCTTTCTTT

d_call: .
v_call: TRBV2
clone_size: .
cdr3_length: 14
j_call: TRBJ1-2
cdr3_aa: CASTIRTVNYGYTF
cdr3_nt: TGTGCCAGCACCATACGGACAGTTAACTATGGCTACACCTTC

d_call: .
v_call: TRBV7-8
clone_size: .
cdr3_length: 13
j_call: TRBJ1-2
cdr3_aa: CASSLPGGIGYTF
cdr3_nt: TGTGCCAGCAGCTTACCGGGGGGGATTGGCTACACCTTC

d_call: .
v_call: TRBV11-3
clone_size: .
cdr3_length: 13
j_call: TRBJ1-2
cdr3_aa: CASSLGLLYGYTF
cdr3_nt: TGTGCCAGCAGCTTAGGTTTGCTGTATGGCTACACCTTC

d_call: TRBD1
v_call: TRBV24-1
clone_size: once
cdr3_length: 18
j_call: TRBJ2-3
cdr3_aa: CATSDSGPGTGITDTQYF
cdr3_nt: TGTGCCACCAGTGATTCTGGTCCCGGGACAGGAATCACAGATACGCAGTATTTT

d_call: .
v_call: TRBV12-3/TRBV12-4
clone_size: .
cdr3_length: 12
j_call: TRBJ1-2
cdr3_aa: CASSPRNYGYTF
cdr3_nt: TGTGCCAGCAGCCCCCGCAATTATGGCTACACCTTC

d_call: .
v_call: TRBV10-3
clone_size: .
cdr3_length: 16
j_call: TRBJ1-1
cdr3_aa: CAISEPTRAANTEAFF
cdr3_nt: TGTGCCATCAGTGAGCCGACAAGGGCCGCGAACACTGAAGCTTTCTTT

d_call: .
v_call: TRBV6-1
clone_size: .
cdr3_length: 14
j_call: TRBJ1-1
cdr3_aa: CASRGFGGATEAFF
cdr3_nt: TGTGCCAGCAGGGGGTTTGGGGGGGCCACTGAAGCTTTCTTT

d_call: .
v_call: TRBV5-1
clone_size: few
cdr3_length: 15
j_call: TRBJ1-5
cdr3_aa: CASSLGGGVGQPQHF
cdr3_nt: TGCGCCAGCAGCTTGGGTGGAGGGGTTGGGCAGCCCCAGCATTTT

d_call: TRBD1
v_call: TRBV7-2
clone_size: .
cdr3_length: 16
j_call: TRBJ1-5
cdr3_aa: CASSRHGGTADQPQHF
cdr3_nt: TGTGCCAGCAGCCGTCACGGGGGGACAGCAGATCAGCCCCAGCATTTT

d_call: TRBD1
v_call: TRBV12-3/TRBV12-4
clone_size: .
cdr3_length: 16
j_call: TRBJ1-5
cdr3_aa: CASSYRTGGMNQPQHF
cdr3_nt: TGTGCCAGCAGTTATAGGACAGGGGGCATGAATCAGCCCCAGCATTTT

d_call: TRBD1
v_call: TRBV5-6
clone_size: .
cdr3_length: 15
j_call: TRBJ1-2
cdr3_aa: CASSLPDRPNYGYTF
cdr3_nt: TGTGCCAGCAGCTTGCCGGACAGGCCTAACTATGGCTACACCTTC

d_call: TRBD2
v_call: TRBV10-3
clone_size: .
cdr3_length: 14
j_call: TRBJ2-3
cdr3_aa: CAIRSGVGTDTQYF
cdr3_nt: TGTGCCATCAGGAGCGGGGTCGGGACAGATACGCAGTATTTT

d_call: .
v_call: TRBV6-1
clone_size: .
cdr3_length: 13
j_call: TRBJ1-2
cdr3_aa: CASTRDGNYGYTF
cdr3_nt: TGTGCCAGCACTAGGGACGGCAACTATGGCTACACCTTC

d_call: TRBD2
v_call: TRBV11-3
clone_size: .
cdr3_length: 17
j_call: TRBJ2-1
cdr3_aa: CASSLFPASGGDNEQFF
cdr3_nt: TGTGCCAGCAGCCTCTTCCCCGCTAGCGGGGGAGACAATGAGCAGTTCTTC

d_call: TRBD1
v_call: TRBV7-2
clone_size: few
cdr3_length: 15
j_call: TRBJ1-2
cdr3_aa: CASSPAGTGRDGYTF
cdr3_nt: TGTGCCAGCAGCCCAGCCGGGACAGGGAGAGATGGCTACACCTTC

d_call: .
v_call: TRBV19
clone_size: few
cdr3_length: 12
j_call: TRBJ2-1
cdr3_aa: CASGLSYNEQFF
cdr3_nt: TGTGCCAGTGGGTTATCATACAATGAGCAGTTCTTC

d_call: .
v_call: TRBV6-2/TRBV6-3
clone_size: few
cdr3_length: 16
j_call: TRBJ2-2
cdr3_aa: CASHPWARGNTGELFF
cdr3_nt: TGTGCCAGTCACCCGTGGGCGAGGGGGAACACCGGGGAGCTGTTTTTT

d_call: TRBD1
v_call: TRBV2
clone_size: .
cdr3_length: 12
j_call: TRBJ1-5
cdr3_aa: CASRTGDQPQHF
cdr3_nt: TGTGCCAGCAGAACAGGGGATCAGCCCCAGCATTTT

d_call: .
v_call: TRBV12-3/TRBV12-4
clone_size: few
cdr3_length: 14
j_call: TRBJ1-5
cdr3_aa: CASSLAGRDQPQHF
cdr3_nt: TGTGCCAGCAGTTTGGCGGGCCGCGATCAGCCCCAGCATTTT

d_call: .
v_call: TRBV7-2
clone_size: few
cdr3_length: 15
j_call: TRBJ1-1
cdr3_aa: CASTITSNYNTEAFF
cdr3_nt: TGTGCCAGCACGATAACCAGTAATTATAATACTGAAGCTTTCTTT

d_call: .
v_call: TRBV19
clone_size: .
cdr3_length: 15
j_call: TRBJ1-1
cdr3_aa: CASNPWGASNTEAFF
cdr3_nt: TGTGCCAGTAACCCGTGGGGGGCAAGTAACACTGAAGCTTTCTTT